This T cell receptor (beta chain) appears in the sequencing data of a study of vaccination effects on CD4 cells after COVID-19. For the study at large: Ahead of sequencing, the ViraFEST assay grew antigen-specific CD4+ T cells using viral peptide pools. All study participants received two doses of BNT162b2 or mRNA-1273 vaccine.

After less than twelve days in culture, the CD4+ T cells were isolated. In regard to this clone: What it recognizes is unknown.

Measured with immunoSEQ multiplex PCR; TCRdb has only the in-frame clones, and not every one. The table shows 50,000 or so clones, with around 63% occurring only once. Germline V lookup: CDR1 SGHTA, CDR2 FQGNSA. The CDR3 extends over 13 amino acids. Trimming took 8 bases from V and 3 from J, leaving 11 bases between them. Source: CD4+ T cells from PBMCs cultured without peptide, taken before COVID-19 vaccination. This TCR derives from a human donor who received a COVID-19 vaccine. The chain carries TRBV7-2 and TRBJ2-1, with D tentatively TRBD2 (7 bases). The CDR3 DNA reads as TGTGCCAGCTCGGGGGGCTACTACAATGAGCAGTTCTTC. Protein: CASSGGYYNEQFF.